The clone carrying this T cell receptor (beta chain) has only one observation. Its antigen remains unknown. The data are from a study of T cells after yellow fever vaccination. About the research overall: Each low-cell-number fraction was prepared by means of SMART-Seq v4 Ultra Low Input.

Study-wide results and caveats: Clones from primary vaccination mostly reappeared after the booster (about 97% CD4, around 90% CD8). A limited proportion of clonotypes was detected within both the CD4 and CD8 compartments.

V lost 5 bases to trimming and J lost 7 bases; unmatched junction nucleotides: 7. The germline gives CDR1 MGHRA, CDR2 YSYEKL. The CDR3 covers 14 residues. 5'RACE template switching generated TCR cDNA, adding a universal primer site and UMIs. TCRdb re-called the 5' RACE reads through MiXCR, storing one row per CDR3 protein. The profile shows 200,000 to 300,000 distinct CDR3 sequences, 13% of them singletons. The chain has TRBV4-1 and TRBJ1-5; the match to TRBD1 covers 8 bases. The starting material was CD4+ T cells sorted from PBMCs, obtained 45 days after the yellow fever booster vaccination. The clonotype comes from a man aged 30-40 years who received the YFV17D yellow fever vaccine. CDR3 coding DNA: TGCGCCAGCAGCGAAGGACAGGGAGAACAGCCCCAGCATTTT. This codes for CASSEGQGEQPQHF.